What follows are 8 T cell receptor beta chains derived from one specimen sequenced in a study of blood T cell repertoires in COVID-19. Repertoires were generated with immunoSEQ multiplex PCR, while TCRdb's copy carries only in-frame clones and drops some. The sample holds hundreds of thousands of clones, nearly 90% seen once. Sequenced material: peripheral blood. These TCRs come from a man younger than 30 with active or convalescent COVID-19.

The V gene is TRBV9, the J gene TRBJ2-7; TRBD2 agrees at 11 bases. V was clipped by 4 bases and J by 6 bases; unmatched bases: 12. The CDR3 is 16 residues long. CDR1 SGDLS and CDR2 YYNGEE come from the germline V gene. The CDR3 protein is CASSPRSGLAASEQYF. CDR3 DNA sequence: TGTGCCAGCAGCCCAAGATCGGGACTAGCGGCCTCCGAGCAGTACTTC.

The genes are TRBV5-1 and TRBJ2-1; 15 bases are shared with TRBD2. V was clipped by 2 bases and J by 8 bases; unmatched bases: 2. CDR3 length: 15 residues. Germline CDR1 reads SGHRS; CDR2 reads YFSETQ. The CDR3 reads CASSLGLAGGDEQFF. CDR3 DNA sequence: TGCGCCAGCAGCTTAGGACTAGCGGGAGGGGATGAGCAGTTCTTC.

The V and J genes are TRBV21-1 and TRBJ1-6. TRBV21-1 is designated a pseudogene. The CDR3 totals 16 residues. The DNA for the CDR3 is TGTGCCAGCAGGCCCTACCGGGGGGTAGGTAATTCACCCCTCCACTTT. Its translation is CASRPYRGVGNSPLHF.

This chain joins TRBV5-6 and TRBJ1-2; D is possibly TRBD1 (5 bases). The germline V gene encodes CDR1 SGHDT and CDR2 YYEEEE. CDR3 length: 16 residues. V was shortened by 4 bases and J by 2 bases, with 18 bases between the two germline ends. CDR3 region: CASSPVRAPINYGYTF. As DNA, the CDR3 is TGTGCCAGCAGCCCCGTCAGGGCACCGATCAACTATGGCTACACCTTC.

The chain joins TRBV6-1 to TRBJ2-1; D is possibly TRBD1 (5 bases). Germline V gives CDR1 MNHNS, CDR2 SASEGT. This CDR3 spans 13 amino acids. V lost 3 bases and J lost 3, with 6 bases in between. CDR3 nucleotide sequence: TGTGCCAGCAGTGAGACAGTCTACAATGAGCAGTTCTTC. Protein: CASSETVYNEQFF.

This chain links TRBV27 with TRBJ1-6; D may be TRBD1 (5 bases). With 3 bases removed from V and 8 bases from J, the gap between germline ends came to 23 bases. Germline lookup yields CDR1 MNHEY and CDR2 SMNVEV (reference sequence). The CDR3 is 18 amino acids. For the CDR3, the DNA is TGTGCCAGCAGTTTCTCAAGATCGTCGCCAGGGATGGATTCACCCCTCCACTTT. The encoded protein is CASSFSRSSPGMDSPLHF.

In nucleotides, the CDR3 is TGTGCCAGCAGCTCGCGACTAGCGATTGAAGAGACCCAGTACTTC. This codes for CASSSRLAIEETQYF. The chain couples TRBV5-4 to TRBJ2-5; 8 bases line up with TRBD2. Trimming took 3 bases from V and 3 from J; bases not matched to a gene: 7. CDR3 size: 15 residues. Germline V gene sequence: CDR1 SGHNT, CDR2 YYREEE (reference sequence).

The rearrangement joins TRBV6-1 to TRBJ1-1; a possible D gene is TRBD1 (5 bases). V lost 2 bases, J lost 1 base, and 11 bases lay in between. The germline gives CDR1 MNHNS, CDR2 SASEGT. The CDR3 covers 15 residues. This CDR3 is CASSELGHSNTEAFF. The CDR3 DNA reads as TGTGCCAGCAGTGAACTAGGACATTCGAACACTGAAGCTTTCTTT.